The rows below give T cell receptor beta chains drawn from one sample of a study of cytomegalovirus exposure and HLA in healthy donors. Repertoires were generated with immunoSEQ multiplex PCR, while TCRdb's copy carries only in-frame clones and drops some. The sample carries 100,000 to 130,000 clones, more than 65% recorded once. Sequencing was carried out using PBMCs. These receptors all come from a man aged 25 to 40 in good health and CMV-seronegative. CDR3s include the opening cysteine and the closing phenylalanine or tryptophan. A D gene is named only where the DNA matches it firmly. Not all rows give a size; the values are once, few, many and, for expanded clones, a class.

>TRBD2|-|TRBJ2-3|TRBV9
TGTGCCAGCAGCGTAGGACTCAGCGGGAGGGCCCCCGATACGCAGTATTTT
CASSVGLSGRAPDTQYF
>TRBD1|-|TRBJ1-2|TRBV6-5
TGTGCCAGCAGGGCCACAGGGGGGATAACCTATGGCTACACCTTC
CASRATGGITYGYTF
>TRBD2|-|TRBJ2-1|TRBV30
TGTGCCTGGGCGGCAACTAGCGGTAACAATGAGCAGTTCTTC
CAWAATSGNNEQFF
>-|-|TRBJ1-2|TRBV11-2
TGTGCCAGCAGCTTAGAGGGGGGCGGGAGGAGCTATGGCTACACCTTC
CASSLEGGGRSYGYTF
>-|-|TRBJ2-2|TRBV5-1
TGCGCCAGCAGCTTGGATCAGGTCGGCGGGGAGCTGTTTTTT
CASSLDQVGGELFF
>-|-|TRBJ2-5|TRBV9
TGTGCCAGCAGACCGGGACAAGGGGAAGAGACCCAGTACTTC
CASRPGQGEETQYF
>-|-|TRBJ1-1|TRBV5-1
TGCGCCAGCAGCTTGGCCCCGGACAGTGGGACTGAAGCTTTCTTT
CASSLAPDSGTEAFF
>TRBD2|-|TRBJ2-7|TRBV5-1
TGCGCCAGCAGCTTGCCCGGACTAGCGGGCAATTCCTACGAGCAGTACTTC
CASSLPGLAGNSYEQYF
>TRBD2|few|TRBJ2-2|TRBV5-4
TGTGCCAGCAGCTCGGGGTTGGCGGGAGGGCCAGACGGGGAGCTGTTTTTT
CASSSGLAGGPDGELFF
>TRBD1|once|TRBJ2-3|TRBV30
TGTGCCTGGGATCCAGGGGGAGATACGCAGTATTTT
CAWDPGGDTQYF
>TRBD2|-|TRBJ2-7|TRBV28
TGTGCCAGCAGTAAATTCCGAGCGGGAGGGCCCTACGAGCAGTACTTC
CASSKFRAGGPYEQYF
>-|-|TRBJ2-5|TRBV6-5
TGTGCCAGCAGGGAGGGGCGGGAGACCCAGTACTTC
CASREGRETQYF
>-|-|TRBJ2-4|TRBV29-1
TGCAGCGCTGCCTCCCAGGGGATTCAGTACTTC
CSAASQGIQYF
>TRBD1|-|TRBJ2-6|TRBV13
TGTGCCAGCAGCTCATGGGACAGGGAGAGCTCTGGGGCCAACGTCCTGACTTTC
CASSSWDRESSGANVLTF
>-|-|TRBJ2-3|TRBV6-5
TGTGCCAGCAGTTTGTTGTGGGGCTCGACAGATACGCAGTATTTT
CASSLLWGSTDTQYF
>TRBD2|-|TRBJ2-5|TRBV7-9
TGTGCCAGCAGCCACGCTAGCGGGGGAGAGACCCAGTACTTC
CASSHASGGETQYF
>-|-|TRBJ2-2|TRBV19
TGTGCCACACGGACCGGAGGTGTCACCGGGGAGCTGTTTTTT
CATRTGGVTGELFF
>-|few|TRBJ2-7|TRBV18
TGTGCCAGCTCACCACGACAGGAAAAGTACGAGCAGTACTTC
CASSPRQEKYEQYF
>TRBD1|-|TRBJ2-1|TRBV29-1
TGCAGCGTTGATGCCGGGACAGCTTACAATGAGCAGTTCTTC
CSVDAGTAYNEQFF
>TRBD2|-|TRBJ2-7|TRBV23-1
TGCGCCAGCAGACTAGCGGTCGTCCCCTACGAGCAGTACTTC
CASRLAVVPYEQYF
>TRBD2|-|TRBJ2-1|TRBV2
TGTGCCACATTCCCAGGCCCGGGGGGTGCCTACAATGAGCAGTTCTTC
CATFPGPGGAYNEQFF
>-|once|TRBJ2-5|TRBV9
TGTGCCAGCAGCCTCCAGGGGCTGCGAGAGACCCAGTACTTC
CASSLQGLRETQYF
>-|-|TRBJ1-2|TRBV6-5
TGTGCCAGCAGTTCCCCCGGGACTCCCCAGGAAGGCTACACCTTC
CASSSPGTPQEGYTF
>-|-|TRBJ2-6|TRBV6-5
TGTGCCAGCAGTTACAGGGAGTCTGGGGCCAACGTCCTGACTTTC
CASSYRESGANVLTF
>-|-|TRBJ2-2|TRBV28
TGTGCCAGCAGAGGCGGCACCGGGGAGCTGTTTTTT
CASRGGTGELFF
>TRBD1|-|TRBJ1-3|TRBV6-1
TGTGCCAGCAGTGAAGCGACAGGGGGCGGAAACACCATATATTTT
CASSEATGGGNTIYF
>TRBD2|-|TRBJ2-7|TRBV4-1
TGCGCCAGCAGCCTAGCGGGAGGAGGGGAGCAGTACTTC
CASSLAGGGEQYF
>-|-|TRBJ2-7|TRBV6-1
TGTGCCAGCAGTGAAGCAGACGAGGCCTACGAGCAGTACTTC
CASSEADEAYEQYF
>-|-|TRBJ1-2|TRBV2
TGTGCCAGCTCAGGGGACTATGGCTACACCTTC
CASSGDYGYTF
>-|few|TRBJ1-2|TRBV6-5
TGTGCCAGCAGGAAAGGGGCTAACTATGGCTACACCTTC
CASRKGANYGYTF
>TRBD1|-|TRBJ2-4|TRBV2
TGTGCCAGCAGAAATCAGGGGGAAAACATTCAGTACTTC
CASRNQGENIQYF
>-|-|TRBJ1-1|TRBV6-1
TGTGCCAGCAATCTAGGCGGGAACACTGAAGCTTTCTTT
CASNLGGNTEAFF
>TRBD2|-|TRBJ2-1|TRBV7-8
TGTGCCAGCAGCCCCCCGGGGGAGGGCCGGGGTAATGAGCAGTTCTTC
CASSPPGEGRGNEQFF
>TRBD2|-|TRBJ2-1|TRBV7-9
TGTGCCAGCAGCAACGGCGGGACTAGCGGGGGAATGCCGGTTGAGCAGTTCTTC
CASSNGGTSGGMPVEQFF
>-|-|TRBJ2-7|TRBV5-1
TGCGCCAGCGTAGGGGGCGAGCAGTACTTC
CASVGGEQYF
>TRBD1|-|TRBJ1-1|TRBV6-1
TGTGCCAGCAGGGGCGGGACAGGGGGGAACACTGAAGCTTTCTTT
CASRGGTGGNTEAFF
>-|once|TRBJ1-2|TRBV30
TGTGCCTGGACCCCCGGGTGGGGGGGTGAATATGGCTACACCTTC
CAWTPGWGGEYGYTF
>-|-|TRBJ2-5|TRBV4-1
TGCGCCAGCAGCCGCCTACTGAAGGAGACCCAGTACTTC
CASSRLLKETQYF
>-|few|TRBJ1-5|TRBV30
TGTGCCTGGAGTAGGATAAGCGATCAGCCCCAGCATTTT
CAWSRISDQPQHF
>TRBD2|few|TRBJ2-3|TRBV5-4
TGTGCCAGCAGCTTACGTGGCGGGAGGACTAGCACAGATACGCAGTATTTT
CASSLRGGRTSTDTQYF
>-|-|TRBJ1-3|TRBV7-8
TGTGCCAGCAGCACGGACGGGAGAGGAAACACCATATATTTT
CASSTDGRGNTIYF